The following is a T cell receptor (beta chain) sequence with its context. Vbeta (60) and Jbeta (13) primers were used in the PCR. Clones were read by immunoSEQ multiplex PCR, and TCRdb kept only the in-frame ones, dropping some. Of 99,000 or so clones detected, 75% to 85% appear once; the ten largest clones hold roughly 2.1%. This sample was included in a study of cytomegalovirus exposure and HLA in healthy donors. This CDR3 spans 14 amino acids. Germline V gene data show CDR1 as SGHRS and CDR2 as YFSETQ. V was pared by 0 bases and J by 0 bases, with 7 bases between. Material: PBMCs. This clonotype originated in a man between 25 and 39 years old in good health and CMV-seronegative. The J gene is TRBJ2-7, the V gene TRBV5-1; no definite D call. The DNA of the CDR3 is TGCGCCAGCAGCTTGGCCCTGAGCTCCTACGAGCAGTACTTC. It codes for CASSLALSSYEQYF.